This T cell receptor (beta chain) comes out of a study of vaccination effects on CD4 cells after COVID-19. Points on this clone: Its matching antigen is unknown.

Trimming cost V 0 bases and J 12 bases, with 12 bases left between them. The CDR3 is made up of 13 amino acids. CDR1 MNHEY and CDR2 SVGAGI come from the germline V gene. This table comes from immunoSEQ multiplex PCR, and its TCRdb copy is limited to in-frame clones, with some not included. This table holds roughly 50,000 clones, approximately 79% found once. Sequencing was preceded by expansion of antigen-specific CD4+ T cells with viral peptide pools in the ViraFEST assay. At the end of roughly ten days of culture, CD4+ T cells were isolated. The source material was CD4+ T cells from PBMCs cultured with HCoV-229E spike peptides, sampled before COVID-19 vaccination. The origin of this receptor is a human donor who received a COVID-19 vaccine. The chain couples TRBV6-5 to TRBJ1-5; D unclear. CDR3 DNA sequence: TGTGCCAGCAGTTACTCCCCCAGTTCCCACCAGCATTTT. This gives the protein CASSYSPSSHQHF.